Below are 21 T cell receptor beta chains sequenced from a single sample in a study of T cells in Graves' hyperthyroidism and ophthalmopathy. Researchers amplified the TCR beta CDR3 regions from RNA transcripts. The study used the HTBI primer set for a first-round RT-PCR of the TCR CDR3. TCRdb reanalysed the multiplex PCR reads using MiXCR and keeps one entry per CDR3 protein. The repertoire includes a few hundred thousand distinct CDR3 sequences, 15% to 18% of them detected once, and around 7.3% sits in the top ten. What was sequenced was blood. Receptors originate from a woman aged 30 to 39 with Graves' hyperthyroidism.

In its sample, this clonotype was seen a few times. The genes are TRBV6-1 and TRBJ2-3; D uncertain. Trimming stripped 4 bases from V and 0 bases from J, with 8 bases between. CDR1 MNHNS and CDR2 SASEGT come from the germline V gene. The CDR3 consists of 14 residues. CDR3 nucleotide sequence: TGTGCCAGCAGTGTATTTGCTAGCACAGATACGCAGTATTTT. It specifies CASSVFASTDTQYF.

This clonotype was found a few times. The chain employs TRBV29-1 and TRBJ2-5, with D maybe TRBD1 (5 bases). Per the germline V gene, CDR1 is SQVTM and CDR2 is ANQGSEA. V was clipped by 4 bases and J by 5 bases, with 11 bases between them. This CDR3 region has 12 residues. CDR3 in amino acids: CSVGQGLETQYF. DNA for the CDR3: TGCAGCGTTGGGCAGGGCCTTGAGACCCAGTACTTC.

This rearrangement joins TRBV27 to TRBJ1-1; D may be TRBD1 (5 bases). V was cut by 1 base and J by 5 bases, with 11 bases left in between. CDR1 and CDR2 from the germline V gene are MNHEY and SMNVEV (reference sequence). This CDR3 spans 14 amino acids. Written as DNA, the CDR3 is TGTGCCAGCAGTTTATTTATCAGGGATACTGAAGCTTTCTTT. This sequence encodes CASSLFIRDTEAFF.

A word on this clonotype: A read error may account for a junction end that differs from germline. In DNA, the CDR3 is TGTGCCAGCAGCTACAGCTCCTACGAGCAGTGCTTC. This translates into CASSYSSYEQCF. V gene TRBV11-2 combines with J gene TRBJ2-7; D is unresolved. The CDR3 length is 12 residues. Germline CDR1 SGHAT, CDR2 FQNNGV.

The chain links TRBV6-1 to TRBJ2-6; 8 positions match TRBD1. The V and J ends lost 5 bases and 1 base, in that order; junction bases with no gene match: 13. This CDR3 has 19 residues. Germline V lookup: CDR1 MNHNS, CDR2 SASEGT. CDR3 sequence reads: CASSYLGTGPSSGANVLTF. DNA of the CDR3: TGTGCCAGCAGTTACCTAGGGACAGGCCCCTCTTCTGGGGCCAACGTCCTGACTTTC.

The gene calls are TRBV15 and TRBJ2-3, with D perhaps matching TRBD1 or TRBD2 (5 bases each). V was shortened by 4 bases and J by 2 bases, with 13 bases between the two germline ends. This CDR3 comprises 15 residues. CDR1 and CDR2 from the germline V gene are LNHNV and YYDKDF (reference sequence). CDR3 DNA: TGTGCCACCAGCATGGGACCCAGGAACACAGATACGCAGTATTTT. Its protein is CATSMGPRNTDTQYF. The full variable domain, in which reference TRBV15 and TRBJ2-3 provide the parts outside the CDR3, is DAMVIQNPRYQVTQFGKPVTLSCSQTLNHNVMYWYQQKSSQAPKLLFHYYDKDFNNEADTPDNFQSRRPNTSFCFLDIRSPGLGDTAMYLCATSMGPRNTDTQYFGPGTRLTVL.

This clonotype was counted ten times or more. Mismatch with germline at one junction end may stem from a read error. This chain links TRBV5-1 with TRBJ2-3, with D perhaps matching TRBD2 (6 bases). CDR1 and CDR2 (germline): SGHRS, YFSETQ. This CDR3 is 14 amino acids long. CDR3 region: CASSLVLAGDTQYF. Here the CDR3 DNA reads TGTGCCAGCAGTTTGGTACTAGCTGGAGATACGCAGTATTTT. Drawing the rest from reference TRBV5-1 and TRBJ2-3, the complete variable domain is KAGVTQTPRYLIKTRGQQVTLSCSPISGHRSVSWYQQTPGQGLQFLFEYFSETQRNKGNFPGRFSGRQFSNSRSEMNVSTLELGDSALYLCASSLVLAGDTQYFGPGTRLTVL.

This clonotype was seen repeatedly, ten times or more. CDR3 residues: CASGPSTLGNTGELFF. The CDR3 DNA sequence: TGTGCCAGCGGGCCATCCACCCTCGGGAACACCGGGGAGCTGTTTTTT. The chain joins TRBV7-9 to TRBJ2-2; D unclear. V was clipped by 8 bases and J by 1 base, with 17 bases between them. This CDR3 contains 16 residues. Germline CDR1 is SEHNR and CDR2 is FQNEAQ (reference sequence).

This clonotype was observed at least ten times. CDR3 sequence: CASSYLGQNEQFF. For the CDR3, the DNA is TGTGCCAGCAGTTACTTGGGACAGAATGAGCAGTTCTTC. V gene TRBV6-6 combines with J gene TRBJ2-1; 7 bases are a match to TRBD1. The germline CDR1 and CDR2 sequences are MNHNY and SVGAGI (reference sequence). After removal of 1 base from V and 7 bases from J, the junction contained 1 base not matched to a gene. This CDR3 is built from 13 residues.

This clonotype was observed a few times. V is TRBV7-2 and J is TRBJ2-1; 16 nucleotides agree with TRBD2. J was trimmed by 12 bases and V by 5 bases; bases with no gene match: 7. CDR3 length: 15 amino acids. Germline CDR1 reads SGHTA; CDR2 reads FQGNSA. The chain's CDR3 is CASSLGLAGGAGQFF. The CDR3 DNA reads TGTGCCAGCAGCCTGGGACTAGCGGGGGGGGCAGGGCAGTTCTTC.

This clonotype was observed a few times. The rearrangement links TRBV18 to TRBJ2-3; D not resolved. V was trimmed by 6 bases and J by 6 bases, leaving 10 bases between them. This CDR3 is built from 12 residues. Germline CDR1 and CDR2: KGHSH and LQKENI. CDR3 region: CASSPNVDTQYF. The DNA of the CDR3 is TGTGCCAGCTCCCCTAATGTTGATACGCAGTATTTT.

Turning to this clonotype: It may be a read error: a sequence one base away is much more abundant. The chain employs TRBV12-3 or TRBV12-4 and TRBJ2-3; 9 positions agree with TRBD1. The CDR3 runs 16 residues. J lost 6 bases, V lost 5 bases, and 12 bases had no gene match. DNA for the CDR3: TGTGCCAGCAGTGACATCGGACAGGGGTCGGGCGATACGCAGTATTTT. Protein: CASSDIGQGSGDTQYF.

This clonotype was seen many times. The CDR3 coding sequence is TGTGCCAGCAGCCCCGGACTAGCGGGAGCCTTAGCCAAAAACATTCAGTACTTC. As protein: CASSPGLAGALAKNIQYF. The chain joins TRBV7-8 to TRBJ2-4; 13 nucleotides agree with TRBD2. The germline V gene encodes CDR1 SGHVS and CDR2 FQNEAQ. The J segment lost 0 bases and the V segment lost 5 bases, leaving 7 bases of the junction unmatched. CDR3 length: 18 residues.

This clonotype was counted at least ten times. The chain joins TRBV28 to TRBJ2-2, with 9 bases matching TRBD1. The V segment lost 4 bases and the J segment 8 bases; nucleotides outside the gene matches: 8. This CDR3 is 15 amino acids long. Germline values: CDR1 MDHEN, CDR2 SYDVKM. Written as DNA, the CDR3 is TGTGCCAGCAGTTCGGGACAGGGAGGGCGAGGGGAGCTGTTTTTT. Translation: CASSSGQGGRGELFF.

This clonotype was seen many times. This chain links TRBV30 with TRBJ2-3; perhaps TRBD2 as D (6 bases). The length of the CDR3 is 14 residues. V was trimmed by 2 bases and J by 6 bases, leaving 15 bases between them. The germline gives CDR1 GTSNPN, CDR2 SVGIG (reference sequence). The CDR3 loop reads CAWSKNRRGDTQYF. Here the CDR3 DNA reads TGTGCCTGGAGTAAAAACCGACGGGGGGATACGCAGTATTTT.

The chain has TRBV28 and TRBJ1-6, with TRBD1 as a possible D gene (6 bases). Germline CDR1 reads MDHEN; CDR2 reads SYDVKM. V lost 6 bases and J lost 10, with 16 bases in between. This CDR3 comprises 14 residues. The CDR3 DNA is TGTGCCAGCAGCCTACGCAGGGGAGGGTCACCCCTCCACTTT. This codes for CASSLRRGGSPLHF.

This chain links TRBV5-8 with TRBJ1-2; D remains ambiguous. This CDR3 region has 13 residues. The germline gives CDR1 SGHTS, CDR2 YDEGEE. The germline V and J ends were trimmed by 1 base and 4 bases, with 8 bases remaining between them. CDR3 nucleotide sequence: TGTGCCAGCAGCTTGATTCTTCCCTATGGCTACACCTTC. This encodes CASSLILPYGYTF.

This clonotype was picked up many times. The gene calls are TRBV6-1 and TRBJ1-6; TRBD1 matches 11 bases. From germline, CDR1 is MNHNS and CDR2 SASEGT. V shed 5 bases, J shed 14 bases, and the junction held 11 bases outside the gene matches. The CDR3 extends over 15 amino acids. CDR3 sequence reads: CASSYPGQGARTLHF. The CDR3 DNA follows: TGTGCCAGCAGTTACCCAGGACAGGGGGCTCGAACCCTCCACTTT.

The chain combines TRBV7-3 with TRBJ2-2, with 9 bases that match TRBD2. The germline CDR1 and CDR2 sequences are SGHTA and FQGTGA. This CDR3 is built from 17 residues. V was pared by 3 bases and J by 6 bases, with 11 bases of the junction left unmatched. The CDR3 here is CASSFPSGAQNPGELFF. DNA for the CDR3: TGTGCCAGCAGCTTCCCTAGCGGGGCTCAAAACCCCGGGGAGCTGTTTTTT.

The table lists this clonotype with a few counts. The chain couples TRBV7-3 to TRBJ2-3, with a tentative D call TRBD2 (7 bases). Trimming shortened V by 4 bases and J by 4 bases, and 12 bases separated the two germline ends. This CDR3 spans 14 amino acids. Germline lookup yields CDR1 SGHTA and CDR2 FQGTGA. The DNA of the CDR3 is TGTGCCAGCAGCTCCTCGGGGGGCCCAGATACGCAGTATTTT. It specifies CASSSSGGPDTQYF.

This clonotype was observed a handful of times. The chain is built from TRBV12-3 or TRBV12-4 and TRBJ2-2; TRBD1 agrees at 9 bases. V lost 11 bases, J lost 6 bases, and 7 bases stayed unmatched. The length of the CDR3 is 13 residues. CDR3 DNA sequence: TGTGCCTGCCGGACAGGGGCGCCCGGGGAGCTGTTTTTT. The encoded protein is CACRTGAPGELFF.